The 2 T cell receptor beta chains reported below all come from one sample, sequenced in a study of T cells in Graves' hyperthyroidism and ophthalmopathy. Amplification of TCR beta CDR3 regions was performed using RNA transcripts as template. The HTBI primer set drove a first-round RT-PCR of the TCR CDR3. TCRdb reprocessed the multiplex PCR reads with MiXCR, giving one entry per CDR3 protein. The sample lists about 250,000 distinct CDR3 sequences, approximately 21% occurring once. Sequenced: blood. The origin of the receptors is a man aged 25-45 years with Graves' ophthalmopathy.

There are many counts of this clonotype. The rearrangement joins TRBV11-2 to TRBJ2-5, with D possibly called TRBD1 or TRBD2 (5 bases each). The CDR3 consists of 15 residues. Germline CDR1 SGHAT, CDR2 FQNNGV. V lost 1 base and J 2 bases, leaving 11 bases between the germline ends. CDR3 DNA: TGTGCCAGCAGCTTAGCCGGGACCCCACAAGAGACCCAGTACTTC. Protein: CASSLAGTPQETQYF.

The chain recombines TRBV3-1 with TRBJ1-2; no definite D call. With 2 bases removed from V and 2 bases from J, the gap between germline ends came to 15 bases. CDR1 and CDR2 (germline): LGHDT, YNNKEL (reference sequence). The CDR3 runs to 16 residues. The CDR3 DNA reads TGTGCCAGCAGCCAAAACTTGGGGTTCATGAACTATGGCTACACCTTC. Residues: CASSQNLGFMNYGYTF.